This T cell receptor (beta chain) comes out of a study of tumor-infiltrating lymphocytes in primary liver carcinoma (dated by TCRdb to about 2017). With respect to the entire study: Surgical resection was performed in China between November 2015 and March 2016 on four or five patients with histopathologically diagnosed primary liver carcinoma. Of the five patients, three men and two women aged 30 to 69 years, four had hepatocellular carcinoma and one had combined HCC and intrahepatic cholangiocarcinoma. TCRbeta repertoire sequencing covered approximately 35 specimens from 5 patients: around 25 tumor regions, 5 adjacent noncancerous liver tissues and 5 peripheral blood samples. Technical replicate repertoires showed high reproducibility, with mean shared-clone rates around 0.91 and correlation coefficients above 0.95. Each sample produced roughly 3.65 to 7.5 million productive TCRbeta reads, and read depth showed no significant difference between tissue types. The tumors of the five patients were staged as T1-T3 N0M0, with maximum diameters ranging from roughly 4.2 to 11 cm. Across five regions of each liver tumor, along with adjacent normal tissue and blood, the study brought together TCRbeta repertoire sequencing, expression microarrays and whole-exome sequencing.

Points the paper makes about the study in general: The top 250 clones made up a significantly larger repertoire fraction in tumors than in blood (p = 0.039). Only 4 or 5 patients were included in the study, and the authors note that the findings should be validated in a larger study. Repertoire overlap was higher between tumor regions (mean roughly 35%) than tumor-adjacent (approximately 17%) or tumor-blood (roughly 14%) pairs, consistent with antigen-driven expansion. Since the samples were bulk and unsorted, there was no way to compare CD4+ and CD8+ T cell repertoires. Because sequencing covered only the TCR beta chain and unpaired alpha chains were not captured, true repertoire diversity is likely underestimated.

On this clonotype: There is no known antigen for this receptor. No much larger clone is present one base from it, and per-base qualities are unavailable.

Blood RNA was extracted from unsorted whole blood using TRIzol reagent, and germline DNA was obtained with the DNeasy Blood & Tissue kit. Chronic HBV infection was present in the patients, and the patients were treatment-naive at sampling. Before surgery, 3.5 to 4 milliliters of peripheral blood were drawn into K2EDTA tubes. Using a constant-region primer and ProtoScript II reverse transcriptase, TCRbeta-specific cDNA was reverse-transcribed from about 540 ng total RNA. TCRbeta libraries were built with three nested multiplex PCR rounds, a slightly modified ARM-PCR procedure. Each of the first two PCR rounds ran for approximately 9 cycles using multiplex TRBV1-TRBV30 forward primers together with a Cbeta reverse primer. A final 25-cycle PCR with Deep VentR polymerase added sample barcodes and Illumina adapters. Amplicons of 200-500 bp were gel-purified with a QIAquick gel extraction kit before sequencing. An Illumina HiSeq 2500 was used to sequence the TCRbeta amplicons, generating 250-bp paired-end reads. Regarding the original processing steps: Quality trimming of reads was performed with Trimmomatic v0.33, and paired reads were merged with FLASH v1.2.11 so that full CDR3 sequences could be recovered. V, D and J germline segments were assigned to the rearranged TCRbeta sequences by MiGEC v1.2.1b. Clonotype statistics, along with Shannon-Wiener diversity indices, were calculated using VDJtools v1.0.0. To reduce sampling bias, subsequent analyses other than the diversity analysis used only the 250 most abundant clonotypes in each sample. The public reads were reanalyzed by TCRdb: fastp trimming at Q25, MiXCR alignment, in-frame beta chains only. Each CDR3 protein appears once, grouped with its most common genes and DNA. TCRdb assigned the V and J calls; the authors' analysis was not used. This sample comprises a few hundred thousand distinct CDR3 sequences, around three fifths of them detected only once. The top ten clonotypes cover approximately 15% of the sample.

From its cysteine to its phenylalanine, the CDR3 spans 14 amino acids. This entry keeps only the CDR3 DNA: 42 bases, framed from base 1. Unmatched junction bases come to 7, with V trimmed by 9 bases and J by 4 bases. CDR1 and CDR2 are read off the germline V gene (reference sequence) as MNHNY and SVGAGI. This receptor was obtained from a woman aged 25 to 39 with primary liver carcinoma and hepatitis B virus infection. The sequencing sample was made of peripheral blood. The V and J segments used are TRBV6-6 and TRBJ2-2; 8 bases in between match TRBD2. The DNA is TGTGCCAGTAGGGAGCGGGGGTCCACCGGGGAGCTGTTTTTT. Its product reads: CASRERGSTGELFF.